Below, 32 T cell receptor beta chains from the same sample are listed, as sequenced in a study of human T cells and chemical hapten exposure (dated by TCRdb to the early 2020s). Sample time point, as interpreted from the label and publication: patch test 3, about 24 weeks after DPC sensitization. The treatment or condition label on this specimen signifies: therapeutic diphenylcyclopropenone sensitization with weekly scalp DPC. Libraries came from RACE. This sample was sequenced with a NextSeq 500. The raw public reads went through TCRdb reprocessing: fastp at Q25, MiXCR clone calling, in-frame beta chains kept. One record per CDR3 amino acid sequence lists the most common genes and DNA. This sample comprises some 180,000 distinct CDR3 sequences, around a quarter of them detected only once. The ten largest clones capture 2.5% of the sample. This sample comprised whole blood, obtained in connection with sensitization to the hapten diphenylcyclopropenone (DPC). The receptors stem from a woman aged 40 to 50 with alopecia areata. Some clones in this sample may be carry-over from other donors' samples.

The rearrangement uses TRBV6-1 and TRBJ2-3; no firm D call. The germline V gene encodes CDR1 MNHNS and CDR2 SASEGT. CDR3 length: 14 residues. Between the trimmed V and J ends, which lost 10 bases and 3 bases, there was a span of 17 bases. The CDR3 coding sequence is TGTGCCACCCAAACCCCCCTCGGTACAGATACGCAGTATTTT. Its translation is CATQTPLGTDTQYF.

With respect to this clonotype: This may be a read error, as it is one base from a much larger clone. This chain links TRBV6-2 or TRBV6-3 with TRBJ2-6, with unresolved D. Germline V gene sequence: CDR1 MNHEY, CDR2 SVGEGT. Trimming cost V 6 bases and J 0 bases, with 6 bases left between them. The CDR3 loop spans 14 amino acids. The CDR3, as DNA: TGTGCCAGCAGATACAGCTCTGGGGCCAACGTCCTGACTTTC. This encodes CASRYSSGANVLTF.

The chain links TRBV7-6 to TRBJ2-3; D not resolved. Germline V CDR1 and CDR2: SGHVS, FNYEAQ. V dropped 4 bases and J dropped 0 bases, with 17 bases sitting between them. The CDR3 extends over 17 amino acids. This CDR3 reads CASSSAVSGASTDTQYF. CDR3 nucleotide sequence: TGTGCCAGCAGCTCGGCGGTGTCCGGAGCTAGCACAGATACGCAGTATTTT.

This clonotype occurred a few times. The gene calls are TRBV6-5 and TRBJ2-3; D perhaps matches TRBD2 (6 bases). Germline CDR1 reads MNHEY; CDR2 reads SVGAGI. V was shortened by 6 bases and J by 10 bases, with 17 bases between the two germline ends. The CDR3 extends over 13 amino acids. CDR3 bases: TGTGCCAGCAGCCGGGGTCCGGGAGAGGCGCAGTATTTT. This gives the protein CASSRGPGEAQYF.

This chain joins TRBV7-9 and TRBJ1-4; 8 nucleotides align to TRBD1. Unmatched junction bases numbered 1, after V lost 5 bases and J lost 5 bases. CDR1 SEHNR and CDR2 FQNEAQ come from the germline V gene (reference sequence). The CDR3 extends over 13 amino acids. CDR3 sequence reads: CASSRQGNEKLFF. DNA of the CDR3: TGTGCCAGCAGCCGACAGGGGAATGAAAAACTGTTTTTT.

This clonotype was seen a handful of times. The chain has TRBV18 and TRBJ2-7, with a tentative D call TRBD2 (5 bases). Germline-derived CDR1 and CDR2 are KGHSH and LQKENI. The CDR3 runs to 13 residues. Trimming stripped 3 bases from V and 4 bases from J, with 10 bases between. The CDR3 here is CASSPGARYEQYF. CDR3 nucleotides: TGTGCCAGCTCACCGGGAGCAAGGTACGAGCAGTACTTC.

This rearrangement joins TRBV30 to TRBJ1-6; 7 bases fit TRBD1. The trim removed 1 base at V and 8 bases at J, leaving 5 bases unmatched. The CDR3 has 14 amino acids. Germline values: CDR1 GTSNPN, CDR2 SVGIG (reference sequence). The CDR3 sequence is CAWSAGQEYSPLHF. In DNA, the CDR3 is TGTGCCTGGAGTGCCGGACAGGAGTATTCACCCCTCCACTTT.

This clonotype was recorded a few times. The rearrangement links TRBV4-3 to TRBJ1-2; D remains unclear. The CDR3 is made up of 15 amino acids. V was trimmed by 1 base and J by 3 bases, leaving 12 bases between them. Looked up from germline, CDR1 is LGHNA and CDR2 is YSLEER. The CDR3 DNA follows: TGCGCCAGCAGCCAAGCCCTGGATTCTTACTATGGCTACACCTTC. Translated: CASSQALDSYYGYTF.

This clonotype was found many times. V and J are TRBV7-2 and TRBJ2-7; maybe TRBD1 (6 bases). The CDR3 runs 14 residues. Trimming cost V 6 bases and J 3 bases, with 15 bases left between them. Per germline, CDR1 SGHTA and CDR2 FQGNSA. CDR3 sequence: CASSPGATYYEQYF. The CDR3 DNA reads as TGTGCCAGCAGTCCAGGGGCGACCTACTACGAGCAGTACTTC.

The chain joins TRBV6-6 to TRBJ1-2, with a tentative D call TRBD1 (6 bases). Germline-derived CDR1 and CDR2 are MNHNY and SVGAGI (reference sequence). Between the trimmed V and J ends, which lost 6 bases and 6 bases, there was a span of 14 bases. The CDR3 has 13 amino acids. The CDR3 protein is CASRGGGGHGYTF. CDR3 sequence (DNA): TGTGCCAGCAGGGGCGGCGGGGGCCATGGCTACACCTTC.

This chain connects TRBV24-1 to TRBJ2-1; 7 bases are a match to TRBD1. There are 15 residues in the CDR3. Germline V lookup: CDR1 KGHDR, CDR2 SFDVKD. V dropped 5 bases and J dropped 5; count of bases not matched to a gene: 8. The CDR3 spells CATSGQGSGDNEQFF. The CDR3 bases are TGTGCCACCAGTGGACAGGGCAGTGGGGACAATGAGCAGTTCTTC.

This clonotype came up a few times. The chain is built from TRBV24-1 and TRBJ2-5; possibly TRBD1 for D (5 bases). The CDR3 has 12 residues. CDR1 is KGHDR and CDR2 is SFDVKD in the germline V gene. V dropped 7 bases and J dropped 7 bases, with 12 bases sitting between them. CDR3 DNA: TGTGCCACCAGCTTGCCAGGGTCGACCCAGTACTTC. Residues: CATSLPGSTQYF.

The rearrangement joins TRBV6-2 or TRBV6-3 to TRBJ2-3; D could derive from TRBD1 or TRBD2 (5 bases each). Germline V gives CDR1 MNHEY, CDR2 SVGEGT. V was pared by 6 bases and J by 0 bases, with 10 bases between. The CDR3 has 14 amino acids. CDR3 amino acids: CASRGDRSTDTQYF. In nucleotides, the CDR3 is TGTGCCAGCAGGGGGGACCGAAGCACAGATACGCAGTATTTT.

In this sample, this clonotype turned up a few times. The V gene is TRBV9, the J gene TRBJ2-1; TRBD2 matches at 10 bases. The junction had 13 bases not matched to a gene; V was cut back by 2 bases and J by 5 bases. In germline, CDR1 is SGDLS, CDR2 YYNGEE. This CDR3 is built from 18 residues. For the CDR3, the DNA is TGTGCCAGCAGCGTGGGACTAGCGAATCTGGTTCGAAACAATGAGCAGTTCTTC. Amino acids: CASSVGLANLVRNNEQFF.

The J gene is TRBJ1-1, the V gene TRBV6-2 or TRBV6-3; D is perhaps TRBD1 (6 bases). The germline V and J ends were trimmed by 6 bases and 8 bases, with 10 bases remaining between them. This CDR3 is built from 11 residues. Germline lookup yields CDR1 MNHEY and CDR2 SVGEGT. As DNA, the CDR3 is TGTGCCAGCAGGAGGACAGCCGAAGCTTTCTTT. Translated, it gives CASRRTAEAFF.

In its sample, this clonotype was seen a few times. The CDR3 loop is CSVEPTETGEAFF. The DNA of the CDR3 is TGCAGCGTTGAACCGACGGAGACAGGGGAGGCTTTCTTT. V gene TRBV29-1 combines with J gene TRBJ1-1, with 8 bases matching TRBD1. V lost 2 bases, J lost 11 bases, and 10 bases stayed unmatched. The germline V gene encodes CDR1 SQVTM and CDR2 ANQGSEA. This CDR3 spans 13 amino acids.

This clonotype has a handful of counts. This rearrangement joins TRBV4-3 to TRBJ2-3; 11 nucleotides line up with TRBD2. The CDR3 covers 17 residues. Germline V gene sequence: CDR1 LGHNA, CDR2 YSLEER. The junction had 7 bases not matched to a gene; V was cut back by 0 bases and J by 5 bases. The CDR3 spells CASSQDRLAGGGDTQYF. CDR3 nucleotides: TGCGCCAGCAGCCAAGATAGGCTAGCGGGAGGAGGAGATACGCAGTATTTT.

The chain joins TRBV20-1 to TRBJ2-1; 11 bases map to TRBD2. With 5 bases clipped from V and 0 bases from J, the junction kept 3 bases outside the gene matches. The CDR3 has 15 residues. Germline V gene sequence: CDR1 DFQATT, CDR2 SNEGSKA (reference sequence). CDR3 protein: CSAGGLAVSYNEQFF. The CDR3 nucleotides are TGCAGTGCTGGGGGACTAGCGGTCTCCTACAATGAGCAGTTCTTC.

The chain combines TRBV4-1 with TRBJ2-4, with D unclear. V was trimmed by 0 bases and J by 0 bases, leaving 9 bases between them. The germline gives CDR1 MGHRA, CDR2 YSYEKL. CDR3 length equals 16 residues. CDR3 bases: TGCGCCAGCAGCCAAGATCAAGAGCTAGCCAAAAACATTCAGTACTTC. Amino acids: CASSQDQELAKNIQYF.

V and J are TRBV10-3 and TRBJ2-3; 8 nucleotides agree with TRBD2. From germline, CDR1 is ENHRY and CDR2 SYGVKD. V lost 10 bases and J lost 6; bases outside the gene matches: 9. This CDR3 region has 13 residues. This CDR3 reads CATQRGLGDTQYF. As DNA, the CDR3 is TGTGCCACCCAGCGGGGGCTGGGGGATACGCAGTATTTT.

This chain links TRBV2 with TRBJ1-1; tentatively, D is TRBD1 (5 bases). In germline, CDR1 is SNHLY, CDR2 FYNNEI. Trimming cost V 8 bases and J 1 base, with 11 bases left between them. CDR3 length: 13 residues. For the CDR3, the DNA is TGTGCCAGCCCGGGACGGACGAACACTGAAGCTTTCTTT. Its protein is CASPGRTNTEAFF.

This clonotype was recorded many times. The V gene is TRBV7-2, the J gene TRBJ2-1; D might be TRBD2 (5 bases). CDR1 SGHTA and CDR2 FQGNSA come from the germline V gene. Trimming pared 1 base from V and 5 bases from J, leaving 12 bases between. The CDR3 is 15 amino acids. CDR3 bases: TGTGCCAGCAGCTTAGGAGGGCGACACAACAATGAGCAGTTCTTC. Encoded protein: CASSLGGRHNNEQFF.

This sequence joins TRBV19 and TRBJ2-3; D might be TRBD2 (6 bases). V was pared by 7 bases and J by 0 bases, with 17 bases between. CDR1 is LNHDA and CDR2 is SQIVND in the germline V gene (reference sequence). The CDR3 is 16 amino acids. CDR3 sequence: CASTTTGARSTDTQYF. DNA of the CDR3: TGTGCCAGTACGACGACGGGAGCCAGAAGCACAGATACGCAGTATTTT.

The chain joins TRBV27 to TRBJ2-1; no definite D call. The V gene lost 5 bases and the J gene lost 4 bases, with 15 bases spanning the gap. The CDR3 has 15 residues. Germline CDR1 is MNHEY and CDR2 is SMNVEV (reference sequence). Here the CDR3 reads CASSPTWATYNEQFF. As DNA, the CDR3 is TGTGCCAGCAGTCCCACATGGGCGACGTACAATGAGCAGTTCTTC.

This clonotype was counted between two and nine times. The genes are TRBV7-9 and TRBJ2-5, with a weak D call TRBD2 (6 bases). V was shortened by 3 bases and J by 5 bases, with 13 bases between the two germline ends. Germline assignment: CDR1 SEHNR and CDR2 FQNEAQ (reference sequence). The CDR3 contains 14 residues. CDR3 in DNA: TGTGCCAGCAGCTTGCTCGGGGCGGGGGAGACCCAGTACTTC. Protein: CASSLLGAGETQYF.

This chain joins TRBV9 and TRBJ2-2; 7 bases are shared with TRBD2. The CDR3 length is 17 residues. The V gene's germline CDR1 is SGDLS and CDR2 YYNGEE. V gave up 4 bases and J gave up 2 bases; unmatched junction bases: 11. The CDR3 spells CASSNRDSGPNTGELFF. The CDR3 nucleotides are TGTGCCAGCAGCAACCGTGATAGCGGGCCTAACACCGGGGAGCTGTTTTTT.

This clonotype has more than one count but fewer than ten. This rearrangement joins TRBV7-8 to TRBJ2-1; possibly TRBD2 for D (6 bases). Trimming cost V 1 base and J 7 bases, with 14 bases left between them. Germline CDR1 SGHVS, CDR2 FQNEAQ. The CDR3 extends over 15 amino acids. The CDR3 region is CASSLVLEEGNEQFF. The CDR3 region has the DNA TGTGCCAGCAGCTTAGTATTGGAGGAGGGGAATGAGCAGTTCTTC.

This clonotype turned up a few times. The V gene is TRBV20-1, the J gene TRBJ2-1, with TRBD2 matching 9 bases. The CDR3 runs to 15 residues. The ends lost 6 bases at V and 6 bases at J; junction bases unmatched: 12. Germline values: CDR1 DFQATT, CDR2 SNEGSKA (reference sequence). CDR3 sequence reads: CSARPPGLAANEQFF. The CDR3 DNA reads as TGCAGTGCCCGGCCCCCGGGACTAGCCGCCAATGAGCAGTTCTTC.

This clonotype showed up just a few times. V and J are TRBV20-1 and TRBJ2-5; D is possibly TRBD1 or TRBD2 (5 bases each). The CDR3 has 13 amino acids. Germline V CDR1 and CDR2: DFQATT, SNEGSKA (reference sequence). V was clipped by 5 bases and J by 1 base, with 11 bases between them. The CDR3 reads CSALEGSQETQYF. CDR3 coding DNA: TGCAGTGCTCTTGAGGGGTCCCAAGAGACCCAGTACTTC.

Concerning this clonotype itself: A much bigger clone sits one base away, suggesting this may be a read error. The CDR3 DNA reads TGTGCCAGCACGGCAGGGGGCGGTGGCTACACCTTC. This codes for CASTAGGGGYTF. The chain employs TRBV2 and TRBJ1-2; 8 nucleotides match TRBD1. The ends lost 7 bases at V and 7 bases at J; junction bases unmatched: 5. The CDR3 has 12 residues. Germline-derived CDR1 and CDR2 are SNHLY and FYNNEI. Complete variable domain (other parts from reference TRBV2 and TRBJ1-2): EPEVTQTPSHQVTQMGQEVILRCVPISNHLYFYWYRQILGQKVEFLVSFYNNEISEKSEIFDDQFSVERPDGSNFTLKIRSTKLEDSAMYFCASTAGGGGYTFGSGTRLTVV.

There are a few counts of this clonotype. V and J are TRBV20-1 and TRBJ2-5, with D possibly being TRBD2 (5 bases). V lost 6 bases, J lost 1 base, and 12 bases lay in between. There are 13 residues in the CDR3. The germline V gene encodes CDR1 DFQATT and CDR2 SNEGSKA (reference sequence). CDR3 nucleotide sequence: TGCAGTGCACGGACTGACTCCCAAGAGACCCAGTACTTC. It codes for CSARTDSQETQYF.

V is TRBV7-2 and J is TRBJ2-1; D unclear. The length of the CDR3 is 14 residues. The germline gives CDR1 SGHTA, CDR2 FQGNSA. V was cut by 6 bases and J by 8 bases, with 17 bases left in between. The CDR3 DNA reads as TGTGCCAGCAGTCCCGGACCCCCGAACGATGAGCAGTTCTTC. It is translated as CASSPGPPNDEQFF. Using reference TRBV7-2 and TRBJ2-1 for the parts outside the CDR3, the full variable domain is GAGVSQSPSNKVTEKGKDVELRCDPISGHTALYWYRQSLGQGLEFLIYFQGNSAPDKSGLPSDRFSAERTGGSVSTLTIQRTQQEDSAVYLCASSPGPPNDEQFFGPGTRLTVL.